A selection of T cell receptor beta chains follows, all from one sample in a study of technical replicates of blood from a handful of donors. TCRdb keeps only in-frame clones here, not all; method: immunoSEQ multiplex PCR. The table lists 45,000 to 50,000 clones, around nine tenths of them singletons. Sequencing was carried out using PBMCs. The receptor set was obtained from a human donor in good health. Some clones in this sample may be carry-over from other donors' samples. Each CDR3 is given without its conserved first and last residue.

J,V,CDR3
TRBJ1-3,TRBV4-1,ASSRGGLVSSGNTIY
TRBJ1-1,TRBV9,ASSVDRNTEAF
TRBJ2-7,TRBV9,ASSVASSGQGVGEQY
TRBJ1-1,TRBV10-3,AISADRGGTEAF
TRBJ2-7,TRBV15,ATSLTVGLTEQY
TRBJ1-4,TRBV10-3,ASSTGLNEKLF
TRBJ1-3,TRBV25-1,ASSEYSRAGNTIY
TRBJ1-2,TRBV4-3,ASSQDWKTGTANYGYT
TRBJ2-3,TRBV7-6,ASSSGKGADTQY
TRBJ2-7,TRBV7-7,ASSPDRGAHEQY
TRBJ1-2,TRBV6-1,ASSEQDYGYT
TRBJ2-1,TRBV7-9,ASSLAQTGLARYNEQF
TRBJ2-1,TRBV7-9,ASSPPGLEQF
TRBJ2-3,TRBV7-9,ASSFFGDTQY
TRBJ2-7,TRBV18,ASSLRQDSYEQY
TRBJ2-2,TRBV10-3,AISATGGTNGELF
TRBJ1-1,TRBV4-3,ASSQIMNTEAF
TRBJ1-5,TRBV4-1,ASSQDEQGSFPQH
TRBJ1-1,TRBV7-9,ASSRTANTEAF
TRBJ2-3,TRBV7-3,ASSEAAADTQY
TRBJ2-1,TRBV5-4,ASSTLSGGTHNEQF
TRBJ1-2,TRBV5-6,ASSLRDRVYGYT
TRBJ1-5,TRBV19,ASRDRGGQPQH